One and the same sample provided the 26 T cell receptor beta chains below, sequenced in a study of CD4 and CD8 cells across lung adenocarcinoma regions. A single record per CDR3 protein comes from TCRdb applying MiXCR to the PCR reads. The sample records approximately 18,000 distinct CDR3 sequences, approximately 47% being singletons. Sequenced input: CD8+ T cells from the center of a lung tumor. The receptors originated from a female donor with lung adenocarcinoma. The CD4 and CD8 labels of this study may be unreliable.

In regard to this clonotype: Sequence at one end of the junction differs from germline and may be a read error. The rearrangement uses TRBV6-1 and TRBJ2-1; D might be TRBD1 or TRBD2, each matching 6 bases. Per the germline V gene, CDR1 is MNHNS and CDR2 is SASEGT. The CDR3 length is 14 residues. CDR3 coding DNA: TGTGCCAGCAGTGCCCTTACTAGTCCGGGGGCGCAGTTCTTT. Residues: CASSALTSPGAQFF.

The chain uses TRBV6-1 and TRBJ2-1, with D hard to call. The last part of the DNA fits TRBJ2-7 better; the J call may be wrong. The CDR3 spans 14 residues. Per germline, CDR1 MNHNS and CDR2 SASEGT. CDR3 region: CASSEIPHIGEQYF. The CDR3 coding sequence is TGTGCCAGCAGTGAAATCCCCCATATCGGCGAGCAGTACTTC.

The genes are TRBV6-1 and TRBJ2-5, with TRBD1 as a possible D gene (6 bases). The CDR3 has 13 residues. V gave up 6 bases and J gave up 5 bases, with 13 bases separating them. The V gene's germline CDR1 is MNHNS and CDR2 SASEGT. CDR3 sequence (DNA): TGTGCCAGCAGAAGAGCAGGGGTCGAGACCCAGTACTTC. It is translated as CASRRAGVETQYF.

CDR3 sequence (DNA): TGTGCCAGCAGTGAATCTAGAGCCTCCTACAATGAGCAGTTCTTC. Translating it yields CASSESRASYNEQFF. The chain recombines TRBV25-1 with TRBJ2-1; D gene uncertain. The CDR3 is made up of 15 amino acids. Per the germline V gene, CDR1 is MGHDK and CDR2 is SYGVNS. V gave up 1 base and J gave up 0 bases, with 7 bases separating them.

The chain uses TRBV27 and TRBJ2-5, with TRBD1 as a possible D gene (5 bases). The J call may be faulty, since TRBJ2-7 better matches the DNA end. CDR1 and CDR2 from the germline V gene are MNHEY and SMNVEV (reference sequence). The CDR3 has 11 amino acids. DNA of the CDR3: TGTGCCAGCAGTTCAGGGTACGAGCAGTACTTC. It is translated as CASSSGYEQYF.

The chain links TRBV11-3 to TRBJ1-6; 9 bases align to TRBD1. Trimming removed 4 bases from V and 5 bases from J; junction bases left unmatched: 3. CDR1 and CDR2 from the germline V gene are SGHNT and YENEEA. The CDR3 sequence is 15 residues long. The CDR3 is CASSSTGGHNSPLHF. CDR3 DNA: TGTGCCAGCAGCTCGACAGGGGGACATAATTCACCCCTCCACTTT.

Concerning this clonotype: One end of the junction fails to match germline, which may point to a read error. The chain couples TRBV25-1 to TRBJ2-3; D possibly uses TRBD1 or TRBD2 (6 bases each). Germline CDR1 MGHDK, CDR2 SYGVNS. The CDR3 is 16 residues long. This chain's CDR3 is CASSESVVGGTDTQYF. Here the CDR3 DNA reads TGTGCCAGCAGTGAATCGGTGGTGGGGGGCACAGACACGCAGTATTTC.

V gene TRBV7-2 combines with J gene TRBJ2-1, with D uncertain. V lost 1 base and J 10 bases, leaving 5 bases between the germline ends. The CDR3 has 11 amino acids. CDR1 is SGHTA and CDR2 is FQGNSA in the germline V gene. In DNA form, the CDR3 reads TGTGCCAGCAGCTTAGAAGCCGAGCAGTTCTTC. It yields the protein CASSLEAEQFF.

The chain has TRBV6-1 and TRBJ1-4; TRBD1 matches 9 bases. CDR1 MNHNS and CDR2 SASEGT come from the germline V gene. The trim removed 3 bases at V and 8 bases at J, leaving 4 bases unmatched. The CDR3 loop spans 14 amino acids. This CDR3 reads CASSEDRGSEKLFF. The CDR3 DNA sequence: TGTGCCAGCAGTGAGGACAGGGGTAGCGAAAAACTGTTTTTT.

CDR3 nucleotides: TGTGCCAGCAGTGAATCGGGGGTGTGGGCCAAAGATACTCAGTACTTC. Translated, it gives CASSESGVWAKDTQYF. V gene TRBV25-1 combines with J gene TRBJ2-3; a possible D gene is TRBD2 (6 bases). The J call may not be correct, given that the DNA end is closer to TRBJ2-4. In germline, CDR1 is MGHDK, CDR2 SYGVNS. There are 16 residues in the CDR3.

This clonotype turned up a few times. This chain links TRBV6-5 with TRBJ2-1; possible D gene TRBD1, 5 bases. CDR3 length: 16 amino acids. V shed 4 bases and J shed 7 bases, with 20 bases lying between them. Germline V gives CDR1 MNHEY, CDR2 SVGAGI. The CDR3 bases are TGTGCCAGCAGTTTAAATCATGGTAAGGGGTCGAATGAGCAGTTCTTC. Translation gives CASSLNHGKGSNEQFF.

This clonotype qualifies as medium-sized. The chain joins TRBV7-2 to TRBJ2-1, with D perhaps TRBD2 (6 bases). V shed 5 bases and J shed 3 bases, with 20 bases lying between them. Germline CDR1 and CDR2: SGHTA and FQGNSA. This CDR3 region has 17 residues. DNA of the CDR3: TGTGCCAGCAGCCCCAGATGGGGGGACCCAGACTACAATGAGCAGTTCTTC. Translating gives CASSPRWGDPDYNEQFF.

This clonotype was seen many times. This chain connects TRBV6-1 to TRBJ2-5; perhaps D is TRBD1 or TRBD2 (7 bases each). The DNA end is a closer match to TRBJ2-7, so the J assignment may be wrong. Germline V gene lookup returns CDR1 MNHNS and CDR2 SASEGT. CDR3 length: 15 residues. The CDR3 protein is CASRKLNRGGNEQYF. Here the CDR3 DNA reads TGTGCCAGCCGAAAATTGAACAGGGGAGGGAACGAGCAGTACTTC.

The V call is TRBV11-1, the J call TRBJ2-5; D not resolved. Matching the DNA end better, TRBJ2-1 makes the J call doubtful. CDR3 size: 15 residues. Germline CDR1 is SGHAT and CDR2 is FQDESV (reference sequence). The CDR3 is CASSPRALGADTQFF. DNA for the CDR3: TGTGCCAGCAGCCCCCGGGCGTTGGGCGCAGATACGCAGTTCTTC.

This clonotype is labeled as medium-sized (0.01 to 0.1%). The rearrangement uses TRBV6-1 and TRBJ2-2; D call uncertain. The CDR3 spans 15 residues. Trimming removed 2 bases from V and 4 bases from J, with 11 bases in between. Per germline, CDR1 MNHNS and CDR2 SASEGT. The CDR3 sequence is CASSEFGQVTGELFF. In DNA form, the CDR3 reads TGTGCCAGCAGTGAATTTGGGCAGGTCACCGGGGAGCTGTTTTTT.

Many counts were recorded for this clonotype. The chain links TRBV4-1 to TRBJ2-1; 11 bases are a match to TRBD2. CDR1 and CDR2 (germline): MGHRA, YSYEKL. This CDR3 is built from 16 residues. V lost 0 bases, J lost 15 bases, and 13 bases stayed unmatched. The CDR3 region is CASSQDIAGGPRGGFF. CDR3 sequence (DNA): TGCGCCAGCAGCCAAGATATAGCGGGGGGGCCAAGGGGTGGGTTCTTC.

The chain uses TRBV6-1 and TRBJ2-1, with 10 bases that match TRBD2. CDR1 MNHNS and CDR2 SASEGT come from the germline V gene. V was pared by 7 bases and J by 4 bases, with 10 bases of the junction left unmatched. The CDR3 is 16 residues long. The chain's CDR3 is CASTSSGSFSYNEQFF. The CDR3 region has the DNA TGTGCCAGCACCTCTAGCGGGAGTTTTTCATACAATGAGCAGTTCTTC.

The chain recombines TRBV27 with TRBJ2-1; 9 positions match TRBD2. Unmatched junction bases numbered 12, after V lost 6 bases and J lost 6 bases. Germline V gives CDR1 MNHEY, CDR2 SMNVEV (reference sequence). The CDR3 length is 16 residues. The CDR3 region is CASRKAGLAGRNEQFF. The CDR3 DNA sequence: TGTGCCAGCAGGAAGGCCGGCCTAGCGGGACGCAATGAGCAGTTCTTC.

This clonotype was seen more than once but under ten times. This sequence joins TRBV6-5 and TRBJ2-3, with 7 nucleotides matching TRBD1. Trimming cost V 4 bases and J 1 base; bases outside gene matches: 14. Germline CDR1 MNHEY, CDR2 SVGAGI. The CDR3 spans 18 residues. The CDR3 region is CASSSIIPTGMGTDTQYF. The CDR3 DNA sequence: TGTGCCAGCAGTTCGATTATTCCGACAGGGATGGGCACAGATACGCAGTATTTT.

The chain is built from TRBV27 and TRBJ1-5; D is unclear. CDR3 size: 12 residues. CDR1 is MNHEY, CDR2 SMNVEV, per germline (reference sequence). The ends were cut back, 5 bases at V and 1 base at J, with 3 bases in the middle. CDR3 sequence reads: CASSRSNQPQHF. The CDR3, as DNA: TGTGCCAGCAGTCGGAGCAATCAGCCCCAGCATTTT.

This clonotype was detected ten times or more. This CDR3 is CASSRLAGDQGAQYF. For the CDR3, the DNA is TGTGCCAGCAGCCGACTAGCGGGGGATCAAGGGGCCCAGTACTTC. The rearrangement joins TRBV6-1 to TRBJ2-5; 12 nucleotides agree with TRBD2. CDR1 is MNHNS, CDR2 SASEGT, per germline. The CDR3 is made up of 15 amino acids. Trimming at V came to 6 bases and at J to 9 bases, leaving 11 bases not matched to a gene.

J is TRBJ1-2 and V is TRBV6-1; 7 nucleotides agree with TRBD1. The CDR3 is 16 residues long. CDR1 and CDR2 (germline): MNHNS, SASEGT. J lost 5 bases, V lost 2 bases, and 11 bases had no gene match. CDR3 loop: CASSETRSGTEYGYTF. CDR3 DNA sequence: TGTGCCAGCAGTGAAACGAGAAGCGGGACAGAATATGGCTACACCTTC.

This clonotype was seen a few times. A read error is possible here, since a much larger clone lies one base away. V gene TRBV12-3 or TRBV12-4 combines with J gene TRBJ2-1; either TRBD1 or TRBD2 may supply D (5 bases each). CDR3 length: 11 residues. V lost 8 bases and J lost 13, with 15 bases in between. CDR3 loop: CASRRGETQFF. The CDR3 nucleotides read TGTGCCAGCCGCCGAGGGGAGACCCAGTTCTTC.

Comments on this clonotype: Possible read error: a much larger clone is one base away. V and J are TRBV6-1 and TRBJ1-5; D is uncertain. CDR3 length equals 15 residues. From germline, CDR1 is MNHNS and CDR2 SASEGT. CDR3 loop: CASSEISHASQPPHF. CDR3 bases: TGTGCCAGCAGTGAGATCTCCCACGCTTCTCAGCCCCCGCATTTT.

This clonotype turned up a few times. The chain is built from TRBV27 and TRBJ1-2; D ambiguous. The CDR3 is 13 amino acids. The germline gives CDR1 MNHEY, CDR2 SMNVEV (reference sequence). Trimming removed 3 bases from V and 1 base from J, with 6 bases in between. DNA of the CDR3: TGTGCCAGCAGTTTCGGGGTTAACTATGGCTACACCTTC. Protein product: CASSFGVNYGYTF.

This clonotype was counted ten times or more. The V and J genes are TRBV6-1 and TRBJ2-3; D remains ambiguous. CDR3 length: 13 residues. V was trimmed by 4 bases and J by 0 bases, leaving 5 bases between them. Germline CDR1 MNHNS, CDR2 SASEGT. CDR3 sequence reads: CASSAQSTDTQYF. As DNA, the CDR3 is TGTGCCAGCAGTGCCCAGAGCACAGATACGCAGTATTTT.